Listed below are T cell receptor beta chains from one sample, sequenced in a study of OX40 agonist ivuxolimab in advanced cancers. TCRdb's table, derived via immunoSEQ multiplex PCR, lists solely in-frame clones and lacks some. Of about 110,000 clones listed, over 85% were seen once; the top ten hold about 0.28%. The sample was CD4+ or CD8+ T cells sorted from blood, taken in a trial of the OX40 agonist ivuxolimab. These receptors were obtained from an adult with an advanced solid tumor such as melanoma, head and neck, liver or kidney cancer. CDR3s include the opening cysteine and the closing phenylalanine or tryptophan. Fields, in order: J gene, clone size, V gene, D gene, CDR3 protein, CDR3 DNA. D genes are given only for firm matches. A row's size may be missing; if present it is once, few, many or a size class.

J: TRBJ2-7; size: once; V: TRBV7-9; D: .; CDR3: CASSLGVTGEQYF; DNA: TGTGCCAGCAGCTTAGGTGTGACAGGAGAGCAGTACTTC
J: TRBJ1-4; size: few; V: TRBV7-6; D: .; CDR3: CASSPGFEDEKLFF; DNA: TGTGCCAGCAGCCCCGGATTTGAGGATGAAAAACTGTTTTTT
J: TRBJ2-3; size: .; V: TRBV6-6; D: TRBD2; CDR3: CATGSGGPDTQYF; DNA: TGTGCGACGGGTAGCGGGGGCCCAGATACGCAGTATTTT
J: TRBJ2-3; size: .; V: TRBV5-1; D: TRBD2; CDR3: CASSPGTSGFTDTQYF; DNA: TGCGCCAGCAGCCCCGGGACTAGCGGGTTTACAGATACGCAGTATTTT
J: TRBJ2-7; size: .; V: TRBV28; D: .; CDR3: CASSTQGEQYF; DNA: TGTGCCAGCAGTACCCAGGGGGAGCAGTACTTC
J: TRBJ1-4; size: .; V: TRBV7-2; D: .; CDR3: CASSPALSNEKLFF; DNA: TGTGCCAGCAGCCCGGCTCTTAGCAATGAAAAACTGTTTTTT
J: TRBJ1-5; size: .; V: TRBV30; D: .; CDR3: CAWSRQANQPQHF; DNA: TGTGCCTGGAGTCGACAGGCCAATCAGCCCCAGCATTTT
J: TRBJ2-5; size: .; V: TRBV5-1; D: TRBD1; CDR3: CASSSDRGRGETQYF; DNA: TGCGCCAGCAGCTCCGACAGGGGGCGCGGAGAGACCCAGTACTTC
J: TRBJ2-2; size: .; V: TRBV9; D: .; CDR3: CASSVRYNTGELFF; DNA: TGTGCCAGCAGCGTAAGATACAACACCGGGGAGCTGTTTTTT
J: TRBJ2-3; size: few; V: TRBV6-5; D: .; CDR3: CASSYQMRTDTQYF; DNA: TGTGCCAGCAGTTACCAGATGCGCACAGATACGCAGTATTTT
J: TRBJ1-4; size: .; V: TRBV11-2; D: .; CDR3: CASSLDPQGSLSTNEKLFF; DNA: TGTGCCAGCAGCTTAGATCCCCAAGGGTCCCTTTCAACTAATGAAAAACTGTTTTTT
J: TRBJ2-2; size: .; V: TRBV7-6; D: TRBD1; CDR3: CASSFKPGGSNTGELFF; DNA: TGTGCCAGCAGCTTCAAACCAGGGGGCTCGAACACCGGGGAGCTGTTTTTT
J: TRBJ2-3; size: .; V: TRBV7-7; D: .; CDR3: CASSLRQTDTQYF; DNA: TGTGCTAGCAGCTTAAGACAGACAGATACGCAGTATTTT
J: TRBJ2-7; size: .; V: TRBV5-1; D: .; CDR3: CASRETGAPFYEQYF; DNA: TGCGCCAGCAGGGAAACGGGGGCGCCTTTCTACGAGCAGTACTTC
J: TRBJ2-2; size: .; V: TRBV28; D: TRBD2; CDR3: CASSFFSRPGTSGSREELFF; DNA: TGTGCCAGCAGTTTTTTCTCCCGTCCGGGGACTAGCGGGAGTCGGGAGGAGCTGTTTTTT
J: TRBJ2-7; size: .; V: TRBV28; D: .; CDR3: CASSLVGQTYEQYF; DNA: TGTGCCAGCAGTTTGGTGGGACAAACCTACGAGCAGTACTTC
J: TRBJ2-7; size: .; V: TRBV11-2; D: .; CDR3: CASSLDGTYYEQYF; DNA: TGTGCCAGCAGCTTAGACGGGACATACTACGAGCAGTACTTC
J: TRBJ1-1; size: .; V: TRBV19; D: .; CDR3: CASSMYGTNEGTEAFF; DNA: TGTGCCAGTAGTATGTATGGGACAAACGAGGGCACTGAAGCTTTCTTT
J: TRBJ1-1; size: few; V: TRBV7-2; D: TRBD1; CDR3: CASSQGQENTEAFF; DNA: TGTGCCAGCAGCCAGGGACAGGAGAACACTGAAGCTTTCTTT
J: TRBJ2-7; size: .; V: TRBV27; D: .; CDR3: CASSPRALSYEQYF; DNA: TGTGCCAGCAGCCCCCGGGCCCTGTCCTACGAGCAGTACTTC
J: TRBJ2-1; size: .; V: TRBV7-3; D: .; CDR3: CASSSKAGASYNEQFF; DNA: TGTGCCAGCAGCTCTAAGGCCGGGGCTTCCTACAATGAGCAGTTCTTC
J: TRBJ2-7; size: .; V: TRBV18; D: TRBD1; CDR3: CASSPPSGQGSYEQYF; DNA: TGTGCCAGCTCACCACCGAGCGGACAGGGCTCCTACGAGCAGTACTTC
J: TRBJ2-1; size: .; V: TRBV29-1; D: .; CDR3: CSVGWTGGEYNEQFF; DNA: TGCAGCGTGGGTTGGACGGGCGGCGAATACAATGAGCAGTTCTTC
J: TRBJ1-4; size: .; V: TRBV6-1; D: .; CDR3: CASSENWDEKLFF; DNA: TGTGCCAGCAGTGAAAACTGGGATGAAAAACTGTTTTTT
J: TRBJ1-2; size: few; V: TRBV7-6; D: .; CDR3: CASSLEGTYGYTF; DNA: TGTGCCAGCAGCTTAGAGGGTACCTATGGCTACACCTTC
J: TRBJ1-1; size: .; V: TRBV6-1; D: .; CDR3: CASSSEGRGTEAFF; DNA: TGTGCCAGCAGTTCTGAGGGTCGGGGGACTGAAGCTTTCTTT
J: TRBJ1-1; size: few; V: TRBV30; D: .; CDR3: CAWGNREWSTEAFF; DNA: TGTGCCTGGGGGAACAGGGAATGGAGCACTGAAGCTTTCTTT
J: TRBJ2-5; size: .; V: TRBV5-1; D: .; CDR3: CASSSIRVGVETQYF; DNA: TGCGCCAGCAGCTCCATCAGGGTGGGAGTGGAGACCCAGTACTTC